This T cell receptor (beta chain) was documented in a study of identical twins. Regarding the study as a whole: Analyses of zero insertions could, in part, be confounded by invariant MAIT and iNKT cells.

This CDR3 region has 12 residues. Germline lookup yields CDR1 LGHNA and CDR2 YNFKEQ. Trimming cost V 0 bases and J 5 bases, with 5 bases left between them. Each CDR3 protein gets one entry after TCRdb re-called the 5' RACE reads with MiXCR. The table lists about 550,000 distinct CDR3 sequences, 20% to 25% of them singletons. About this clonotype itself: Its antigen is currently unknown.

The sample was also linked to a second study, of yellow fever vaccine responses in identical twins.

The TCR was taken from a woman younger than 30 in good health. Sequenced material: CD4+ T cells sorted from blood. The gene calls are TRBV4-2 and TRBJ2-7, with D hard to call. In DNA form, the CDR3 reads TGTGCCAGCAGCCAAGAGGGGAACGAGCAGTACTTC. Its translation is CASSQEGNEQYF.